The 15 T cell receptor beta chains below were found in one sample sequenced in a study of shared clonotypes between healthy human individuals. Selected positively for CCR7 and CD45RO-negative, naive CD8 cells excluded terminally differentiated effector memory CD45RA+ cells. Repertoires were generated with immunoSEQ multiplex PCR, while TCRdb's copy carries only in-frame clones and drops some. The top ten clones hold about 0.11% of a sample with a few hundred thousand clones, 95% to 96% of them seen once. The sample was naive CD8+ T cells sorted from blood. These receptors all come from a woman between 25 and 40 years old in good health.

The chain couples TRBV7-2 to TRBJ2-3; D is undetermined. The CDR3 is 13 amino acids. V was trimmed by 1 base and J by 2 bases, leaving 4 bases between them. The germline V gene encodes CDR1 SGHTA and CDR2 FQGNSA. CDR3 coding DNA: TGTGCCAGCAGCTTAGATACCACAGATACGCAGTATTTT. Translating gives CASSLDTTDTQYF.

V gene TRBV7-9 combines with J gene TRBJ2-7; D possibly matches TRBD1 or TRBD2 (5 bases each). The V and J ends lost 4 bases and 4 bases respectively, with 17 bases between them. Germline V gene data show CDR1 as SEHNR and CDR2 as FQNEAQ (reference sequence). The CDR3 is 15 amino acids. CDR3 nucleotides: TGTGCCAGCAGCTCCCGGGACCGAGAAATTTACGAGCAGTACTTC. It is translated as CASSSRDREIYEQYF.

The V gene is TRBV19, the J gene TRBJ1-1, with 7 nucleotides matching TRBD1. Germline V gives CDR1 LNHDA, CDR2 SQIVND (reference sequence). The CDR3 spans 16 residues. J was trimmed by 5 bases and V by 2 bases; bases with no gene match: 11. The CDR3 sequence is CASSIYYDREWTEAFF. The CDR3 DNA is TGTGCCAGTAGTATATACTACGACAGGGAATGGACTGAAGCTTTCTTT.

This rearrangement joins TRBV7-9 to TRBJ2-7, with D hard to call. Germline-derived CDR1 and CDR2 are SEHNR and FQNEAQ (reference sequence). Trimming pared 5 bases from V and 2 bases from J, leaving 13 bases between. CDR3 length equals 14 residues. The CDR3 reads CASSEDRLAYEQYF. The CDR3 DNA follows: TGTGCCAGCAGCGAAGATCGGTTAGCCTACGAGCAGTACTTC. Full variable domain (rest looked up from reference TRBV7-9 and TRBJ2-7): DTGVSQNPRHKITKRGQNVTFRCDPISEHNRLYWYRQTLGQGPEFLTYFQNEAQLEKSRLLSDRFSAERPKGSFSTLEIQRTEQGDSAMYLCASSEDRLAYEQYFGPGTRLTVT.

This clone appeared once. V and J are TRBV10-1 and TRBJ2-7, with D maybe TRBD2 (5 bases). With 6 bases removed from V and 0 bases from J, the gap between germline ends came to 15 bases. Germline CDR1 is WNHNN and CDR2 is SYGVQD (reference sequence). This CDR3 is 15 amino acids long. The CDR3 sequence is CASSDGEMSSYEQYF. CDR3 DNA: TGCGCCAGCAGCGACGGGGAAATGAGCTCCTACGAGCAGTACTTC.

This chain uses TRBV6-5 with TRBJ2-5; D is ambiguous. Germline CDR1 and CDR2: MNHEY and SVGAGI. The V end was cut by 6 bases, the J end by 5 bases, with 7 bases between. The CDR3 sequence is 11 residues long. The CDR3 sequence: CASRFLETQYF. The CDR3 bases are TGTGCCAGCAGGTTCTTGGAGACCCAGTACTTC.

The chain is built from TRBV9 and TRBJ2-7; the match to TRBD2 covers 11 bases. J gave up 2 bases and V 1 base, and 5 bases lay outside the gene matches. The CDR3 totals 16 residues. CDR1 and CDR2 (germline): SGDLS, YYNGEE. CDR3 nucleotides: TGTGCCAGCAGCGTAACTAGCGGGAGTTCCCCCTACGAGCAGTACTTC. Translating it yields CASSVTSGSSPYEQYF.

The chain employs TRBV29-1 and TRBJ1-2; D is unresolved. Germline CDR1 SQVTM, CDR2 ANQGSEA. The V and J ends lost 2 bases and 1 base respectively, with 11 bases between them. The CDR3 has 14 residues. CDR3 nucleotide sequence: TGCAGCGTTGAAACTCTCGGCCATAACTATGGCTACACCTTC. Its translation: CSVETLGHNYGYTF.

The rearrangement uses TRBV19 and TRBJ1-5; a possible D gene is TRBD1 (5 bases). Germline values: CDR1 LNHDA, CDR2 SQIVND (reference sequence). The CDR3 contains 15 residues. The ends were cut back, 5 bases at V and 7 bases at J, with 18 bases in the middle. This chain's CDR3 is CASSRTGGPKQPQHF. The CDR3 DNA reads TGTGCCAGTAGTCGCACAGGAGGTCCTAAACAGCCCCAGCATTTT.

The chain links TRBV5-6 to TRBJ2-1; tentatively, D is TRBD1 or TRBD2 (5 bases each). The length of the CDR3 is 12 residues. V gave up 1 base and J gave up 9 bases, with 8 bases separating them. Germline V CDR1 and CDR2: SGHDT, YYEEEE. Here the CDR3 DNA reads TGTGCCAGCAGCTTGAGGGACGGTGAGCAGTTCTTC. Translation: CASSLRDGEQFF.

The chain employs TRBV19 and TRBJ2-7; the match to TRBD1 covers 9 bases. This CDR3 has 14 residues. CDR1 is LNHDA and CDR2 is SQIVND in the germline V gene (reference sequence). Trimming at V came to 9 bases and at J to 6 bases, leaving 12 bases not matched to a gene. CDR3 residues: CASSPGQGHGEQYF. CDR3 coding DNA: TGTGCCAGCAGTCCGGGACAGGGTCATGGCGAGCAGTACTTC.

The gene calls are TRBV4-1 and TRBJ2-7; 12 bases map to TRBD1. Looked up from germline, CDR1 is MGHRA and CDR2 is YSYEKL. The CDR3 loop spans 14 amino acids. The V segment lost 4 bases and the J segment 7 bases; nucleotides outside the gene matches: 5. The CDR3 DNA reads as TGCGCCAGCAGCCCGGGACAGGGGGCGCAAGAGCAGTACTTC. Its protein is CASSPGQGAQEQYF.

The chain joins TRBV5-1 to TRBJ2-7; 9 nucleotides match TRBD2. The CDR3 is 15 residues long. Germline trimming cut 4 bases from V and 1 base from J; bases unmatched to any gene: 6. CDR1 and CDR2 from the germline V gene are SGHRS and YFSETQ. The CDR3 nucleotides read TGCGCCAGCAGCGGGGGGACTAGCAGATCCTACGAGCAGTACTTC. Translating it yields CASSGGTSRSYEQYF.

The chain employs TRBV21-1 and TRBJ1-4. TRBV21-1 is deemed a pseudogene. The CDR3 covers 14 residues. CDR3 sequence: CASSPRETTEKLFF. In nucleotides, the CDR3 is TGTGCCAGCAGCCCCCGGGAAACTACTGAAAAACTGTTTTTT.

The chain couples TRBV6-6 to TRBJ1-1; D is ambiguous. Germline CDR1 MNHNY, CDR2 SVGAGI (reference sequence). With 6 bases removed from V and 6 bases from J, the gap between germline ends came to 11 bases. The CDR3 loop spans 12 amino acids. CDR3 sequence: CASRPGLSEAFF. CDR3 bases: TGTGCCAGCAGACCCGGGTTGTCTGAAGCTTTCTTT.